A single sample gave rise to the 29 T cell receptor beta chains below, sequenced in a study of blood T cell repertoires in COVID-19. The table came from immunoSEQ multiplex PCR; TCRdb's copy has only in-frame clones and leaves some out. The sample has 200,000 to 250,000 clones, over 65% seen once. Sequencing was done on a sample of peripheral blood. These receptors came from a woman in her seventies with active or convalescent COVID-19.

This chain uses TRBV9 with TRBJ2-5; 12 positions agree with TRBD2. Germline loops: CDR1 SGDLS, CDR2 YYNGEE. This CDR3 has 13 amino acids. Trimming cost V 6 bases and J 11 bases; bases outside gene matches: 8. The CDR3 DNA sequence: TGTGCCAGCACCCTCGCTAGCGGGGGGGTTCAGTACTTC. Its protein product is CASTLASGGVQYF.

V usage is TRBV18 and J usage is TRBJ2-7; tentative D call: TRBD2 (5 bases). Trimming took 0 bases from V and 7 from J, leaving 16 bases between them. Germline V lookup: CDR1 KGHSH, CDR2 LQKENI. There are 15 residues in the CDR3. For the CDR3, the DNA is TGTGCCAGCTCACCACCCAGTCTGGGTGGGAGAGAGCAGTACTTC. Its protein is CASSPPSLGGREQYF.

The CDR3 spells CASSLNRGANTGELFF. CDR3 sequence (DNA): TGTGCCAGCTCACTAAACAGGGGCGCGAACACCGGGGAGCTGTTTTTT. The rearrangement links TRBV18 to TRBJ2-2; 7 positions match TRBD1. V was clipped by 4 bases and J by 0 bases; unmatched bases: 5. From germline, CDR1 is KGHSH and CDR2 LQKENI. The CDR3 is 16 amino acids. Complete variable domain (other parts from reference TRBV18 and TRBJ2-2): NAGVMQNPRHLVRRRGQEARLRCSPMKGHSHVYWYRQLPEEGLKFMVYLQKENIIDESGMPKERFSAEFPKEGPSILRIQQVVRGDSAAYFCASSLNRGANTGELFFGEGSRLTVL.

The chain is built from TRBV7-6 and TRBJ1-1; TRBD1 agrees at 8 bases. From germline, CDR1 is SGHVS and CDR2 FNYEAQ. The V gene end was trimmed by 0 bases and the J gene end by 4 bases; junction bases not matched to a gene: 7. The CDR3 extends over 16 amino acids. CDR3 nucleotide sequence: TGTGCCAGCAGCTTAGCAGGGCAGGGGGCCATCACTGAAGCTTTCTTT. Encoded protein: CASSLAGQGAITEAFF. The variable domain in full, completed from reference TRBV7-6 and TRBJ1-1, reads GAGVSQSPRYKVTKRGQDVALRCDPISGHVSLYWYRQALGQGPEFLTYFNYEAQQDKSGLPNDRFSAERPEGSISTLTIQRTEQRDSAMYRCASSLAGQGAITEAFFGQGTRLTVV.

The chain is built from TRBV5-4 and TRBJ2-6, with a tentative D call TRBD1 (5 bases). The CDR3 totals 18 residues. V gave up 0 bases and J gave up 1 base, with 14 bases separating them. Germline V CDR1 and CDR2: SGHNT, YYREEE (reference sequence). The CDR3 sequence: CASSLVLGLSSGANVLTF. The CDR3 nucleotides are TGTGCCAGCAGCTTGGTTCTGGGGCTTTCTTCTGGGGCCAACGTCCTGACTTTC. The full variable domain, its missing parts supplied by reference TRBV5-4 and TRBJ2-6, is ETGVTQSPTHLIKTRGQQVTLRCSSQSGHNTVSWYQQALGQGPQFIFQYYREEENGRGNFPPRFSGLQFPNYSSELNVNALELDDSALYLCASSLVLGLSSGANVLTFGAGSRLTVL.

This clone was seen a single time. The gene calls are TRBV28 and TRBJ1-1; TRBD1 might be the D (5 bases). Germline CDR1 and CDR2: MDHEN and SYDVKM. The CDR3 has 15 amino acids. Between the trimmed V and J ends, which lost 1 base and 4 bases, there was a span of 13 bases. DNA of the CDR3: TGTGCCAGCAGTTTATTTGGAGGGAGGGGCACTGAAGCTTTCTTT. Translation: CASSLFGGRGTEAFF.

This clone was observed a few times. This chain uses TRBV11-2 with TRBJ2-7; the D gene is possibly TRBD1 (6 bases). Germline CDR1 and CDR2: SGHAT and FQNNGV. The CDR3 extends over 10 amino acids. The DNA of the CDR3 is TGTTCTACAGGGAAATACGAGCAGTACTTC. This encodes CSTGKYEQYF.

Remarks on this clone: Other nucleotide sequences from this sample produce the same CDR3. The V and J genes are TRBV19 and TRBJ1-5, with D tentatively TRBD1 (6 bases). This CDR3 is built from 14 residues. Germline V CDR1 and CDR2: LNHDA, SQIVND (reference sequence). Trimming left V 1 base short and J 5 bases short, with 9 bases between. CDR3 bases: TGTGCCAGTAGTATAGGAGGGGGTCATCAGCCCCAGCATTTT. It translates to CASSIGGGHQPQHF.

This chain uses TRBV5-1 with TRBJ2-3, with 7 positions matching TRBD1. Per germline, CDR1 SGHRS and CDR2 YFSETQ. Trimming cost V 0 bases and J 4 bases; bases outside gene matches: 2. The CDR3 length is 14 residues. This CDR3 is CASSLGQGADTQYF. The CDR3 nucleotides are TGCGCCAGCAGCTTGGGGCAGGGGGCAGATACGCAGTATTTT.

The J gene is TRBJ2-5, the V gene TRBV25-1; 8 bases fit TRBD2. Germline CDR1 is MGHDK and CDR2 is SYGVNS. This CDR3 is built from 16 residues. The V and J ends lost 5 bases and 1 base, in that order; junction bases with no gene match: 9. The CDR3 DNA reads TGTGCCAGCAGTCTCCCGGGAGGGGGGGCCCAAGAGACCCAGTACTTC. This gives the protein CASSLPGGGAQETQYF.

The CDR3 region has the DNA TGTGCCAGCCAGGGACTTCTAAACACTGAAGCTTTCTTT. Its protein is CASQGLLNTEAFF. J is TRBJ1-1 and V is TRBV27; tentatively, D is TRBD1 (5 bases). Germline V gene sequence: CDR1 MNHEY, CDR2 SMNVEV (reference sequence). CDR3 length: 13 residues. V gave up 8 bases and J gave up 2 bases, with 12 bases separating them.

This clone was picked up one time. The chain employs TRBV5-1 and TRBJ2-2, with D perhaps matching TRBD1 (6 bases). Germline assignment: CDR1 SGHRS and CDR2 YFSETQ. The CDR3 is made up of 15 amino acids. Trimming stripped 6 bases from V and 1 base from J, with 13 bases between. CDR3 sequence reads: CASTPTTGNTGELFF. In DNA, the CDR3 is TGCGCCAGCACCCCTACGACAGGGAACACCGGGGAGCTGTTTTTT.

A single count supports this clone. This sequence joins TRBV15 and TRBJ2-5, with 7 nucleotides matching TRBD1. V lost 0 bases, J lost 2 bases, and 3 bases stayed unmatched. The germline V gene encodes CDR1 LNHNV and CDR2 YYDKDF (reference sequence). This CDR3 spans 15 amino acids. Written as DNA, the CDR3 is TGTGCCACCAGCAGAGACCCGACAGGGCAAGAGACCCAGTACTTC. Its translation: CATSRDPTGQETQYF. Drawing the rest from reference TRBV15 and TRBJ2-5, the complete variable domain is DAMVIQNPRYQVTQFGKPVTLSCSQTLNHNVMYWYQQKSSQAPKLLFHYYDKDFNNEADTPDNFQSRRPNTSFCFLDIRSPGLGDTAMYLCATSRDPTGQETQYFGPGTRLLVL.

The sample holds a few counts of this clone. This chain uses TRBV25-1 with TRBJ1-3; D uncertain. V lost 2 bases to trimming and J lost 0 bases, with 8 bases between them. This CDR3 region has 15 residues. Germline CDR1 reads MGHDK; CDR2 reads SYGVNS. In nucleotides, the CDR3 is TGTGCCAGCAGTGAAAGGAGAGTCTCTGGAAACACCATATATTTT. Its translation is CASSERRVSGNTIYF.

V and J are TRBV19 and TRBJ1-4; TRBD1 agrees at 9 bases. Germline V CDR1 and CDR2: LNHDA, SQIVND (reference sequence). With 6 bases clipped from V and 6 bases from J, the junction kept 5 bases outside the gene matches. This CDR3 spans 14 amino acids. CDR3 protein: CASSVTGGYEKLFF. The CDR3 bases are TGTGCCAGTAGCGTAACAGGGGGCTATGAAAAACTGTTTTTT.

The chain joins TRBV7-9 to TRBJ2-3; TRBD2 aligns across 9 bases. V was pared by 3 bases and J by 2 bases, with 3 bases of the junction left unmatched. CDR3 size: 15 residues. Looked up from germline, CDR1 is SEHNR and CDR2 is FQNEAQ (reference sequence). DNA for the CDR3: TGTGCCAGCAGCTTTCTAGCGGGGATCACAGATACGCAGTATTTT. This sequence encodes CASSFLAGITDTQYF.

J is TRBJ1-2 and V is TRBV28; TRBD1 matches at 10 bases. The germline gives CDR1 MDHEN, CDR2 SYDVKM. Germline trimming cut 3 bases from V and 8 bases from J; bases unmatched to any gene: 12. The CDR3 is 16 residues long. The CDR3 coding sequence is TGTGCCAGCAGTTTCCCCCTTGGACAGGGGGTAGGAGGCTACACCTTC. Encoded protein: CASSFPLGQGVGGYTF.

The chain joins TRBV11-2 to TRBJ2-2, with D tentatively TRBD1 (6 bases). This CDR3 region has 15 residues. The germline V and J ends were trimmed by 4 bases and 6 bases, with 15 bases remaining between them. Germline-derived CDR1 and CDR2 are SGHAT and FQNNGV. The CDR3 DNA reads TGTGCCAGCAGCTCGGGCAACAGGGATCCCGGGGAGCTGTTTTTT. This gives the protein CASSSGNRDPGELFF.

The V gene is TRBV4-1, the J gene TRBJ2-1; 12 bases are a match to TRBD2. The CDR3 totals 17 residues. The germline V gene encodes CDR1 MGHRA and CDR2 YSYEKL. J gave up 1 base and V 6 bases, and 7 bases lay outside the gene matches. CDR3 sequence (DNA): TGCGCCAGCAGGTTGACTAGCGGGAGTCAGTCCTACAATGAGCAGTTCTTC. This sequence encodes CASRLTSGSQSYNEQFF.

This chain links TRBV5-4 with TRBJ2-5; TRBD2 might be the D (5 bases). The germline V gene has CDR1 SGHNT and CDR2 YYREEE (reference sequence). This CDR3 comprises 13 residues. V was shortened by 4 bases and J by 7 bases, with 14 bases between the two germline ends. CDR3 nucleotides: TGTGCCAGCAGCCCTGACTCCAGCGGGACCCAGTACTTC. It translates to CASSPDSSGTQYF.

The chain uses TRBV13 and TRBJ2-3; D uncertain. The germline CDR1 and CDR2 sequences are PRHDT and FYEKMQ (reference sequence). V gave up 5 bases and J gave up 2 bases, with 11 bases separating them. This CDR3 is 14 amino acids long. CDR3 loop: CASSPRPDTDTQYF. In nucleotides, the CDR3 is TGTGCCAGCAGCCCTAGGCCGGACACAGATACGCAGTATTTT. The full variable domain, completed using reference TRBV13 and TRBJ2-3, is AAGVIQSPRHLIKEKRETATLKCYPIPRHDTVYWYQQGPGQDPQFLISFYEKMQSDKGSIPDRFSAQQFSDYHSELNMSSLELGDSALYFCASSPRPDTDTQYFGPGTRLTVL.

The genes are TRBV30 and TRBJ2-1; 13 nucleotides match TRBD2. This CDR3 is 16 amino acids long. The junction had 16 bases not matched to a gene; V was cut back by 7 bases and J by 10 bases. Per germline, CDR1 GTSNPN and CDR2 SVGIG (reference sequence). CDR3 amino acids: CALTREGLAGSGEQFF. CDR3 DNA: TGTGCCTTAACCCGTGAGGGACTAGCGGGATCGGGGGAGCAGTTCTTC.

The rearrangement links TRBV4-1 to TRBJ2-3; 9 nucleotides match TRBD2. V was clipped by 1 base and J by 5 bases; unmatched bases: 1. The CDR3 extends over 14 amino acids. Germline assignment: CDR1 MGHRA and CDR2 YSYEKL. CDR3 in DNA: TGCGCCAGCAGCCAAGGGCGGGGGGGAGATACGCAGTATTTT. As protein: CASSQGRGGDTQYF.

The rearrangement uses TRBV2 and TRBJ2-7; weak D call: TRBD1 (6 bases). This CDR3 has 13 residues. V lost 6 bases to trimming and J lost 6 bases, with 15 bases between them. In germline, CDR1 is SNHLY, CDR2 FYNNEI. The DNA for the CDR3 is TGTGCCAGCAGGGGTTGGGGGCCTAGCGAGCAGTACTTC. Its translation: CASRGWGPSEQYF.

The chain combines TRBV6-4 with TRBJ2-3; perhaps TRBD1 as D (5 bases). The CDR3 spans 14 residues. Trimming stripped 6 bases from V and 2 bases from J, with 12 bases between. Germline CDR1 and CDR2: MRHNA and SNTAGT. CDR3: CASREQGITDTQYF. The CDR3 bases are TGTGCCAGCAGGGAGCAGGGTATCACAGATACGCAGTATTTT.

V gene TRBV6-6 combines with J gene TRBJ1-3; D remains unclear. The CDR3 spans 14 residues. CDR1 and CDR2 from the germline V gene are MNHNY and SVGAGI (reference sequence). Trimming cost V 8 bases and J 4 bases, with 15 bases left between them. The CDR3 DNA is TGTGCCAGCCGAAGCCAGGAATCGGGAAACACCATATATTTT. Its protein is CASRSQESGNTIYF.

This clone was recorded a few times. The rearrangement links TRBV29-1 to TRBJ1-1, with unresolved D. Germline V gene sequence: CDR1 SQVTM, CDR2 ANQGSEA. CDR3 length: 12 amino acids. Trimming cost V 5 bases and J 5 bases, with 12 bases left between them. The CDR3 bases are TGCAGCGTTTCCGGACCGGGGACTGAAGCTTTCTTT. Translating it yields CSVSGPGTEAFF.

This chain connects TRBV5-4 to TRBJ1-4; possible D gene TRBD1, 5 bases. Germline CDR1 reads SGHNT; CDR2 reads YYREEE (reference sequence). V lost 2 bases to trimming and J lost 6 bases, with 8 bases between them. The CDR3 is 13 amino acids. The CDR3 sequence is CASSLWGDEKLFF. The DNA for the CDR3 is TGTGCCAGCAGCTTATGGGGGGATGAAAAACTGTTTTTT.

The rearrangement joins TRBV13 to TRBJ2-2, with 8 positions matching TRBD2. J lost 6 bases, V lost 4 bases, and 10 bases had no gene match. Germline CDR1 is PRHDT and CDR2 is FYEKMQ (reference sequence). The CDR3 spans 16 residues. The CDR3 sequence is CASSSTSGGSPGELFF. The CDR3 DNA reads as TGTGCCAGCAGCTCAACTAGCGGAGGTTCACCCGGGGAGCTGTTTTTT. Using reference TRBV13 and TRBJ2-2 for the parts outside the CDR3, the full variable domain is AAGVIQSPRHLIKEKRETATLKCYPIPRHDTVYWYQQGPGQDPQFLISFYEKMQSDKGSIPDRFSAQQFSDYHSELNMSSLELGDSALYFCASSSTSGGSPGELFFGEGSRLTVL.